The 5 T cell receptor beta chains below come from one sample, sequenced in a study of blood T cell repertoires in COVID-19. Sequenced by immunoSEQ multiplex PCR; TCRdb stores in-frame clones only, minus some. Altogether approximately 89,000 clones are present, about four fifths being singletons, with the ten largest covering 6.3%. Source material: peripheral blood. These receptors were taken from a man in his sixties or seventies with COVID-19, enrolled during active disease.

The chain employs TRBV6-5 and TRBJ2-7, with 8 bases matching TRBD1. From germline, CDR1 is MNHEY and CDR2 SVGAGI. V lost 6 bases to trimming and J lost 11 bases; unmatched junction nucleotides: 18. This CDR3 has 15 amino acids. DNA for the CDR3: TGTGCCAGCAGGCAACGGACAGGGCTTGGTGGTCAGGAGTACTTC. Translation: CASRQRTGLGGQEYF.

The genes are TRBV5-6 and TRBJ2-5; no clear D. CDR3 length: 15 residues. Trimming took off 0 bases at V and 1 base at J, with 10 bases between the two ends. Germline V gives CDR1 SGHDT, CDR2 YYEEEE. The CDR3: CASSLANTFQETQYF. The CDR3 DNA follows: TGTGCCAGCAGCTTGGCCAATACTTTCCAAGAGACCCAGTACTTC.

V usage is TRBV28 and J usage is TRBJ2-1; TRBD1 matches at 7 bases. Germline lookup yields CDR1 MDHEN and CDR2 SYDVKM. The CDR3 runs 14 residues. Trimming at V came to 2 bases and at J to 7 bases, leaving 5 bases not matched to a gene. The CDR3 sequence is CASSLSGTVNEQFF. For the CDR3, the DNA is TGTGCCAGCAGTTTAAGTGGGACAGTAAATGAGCAGTTCTTC.

Of note for this clone: This sample includes further DNA sequences coding for the same CDR3. This rearrangement joins TRBV6-6 to TRBJ1-5, with D maybe TRBD1 (5 bases). CDR1 MNHNY and CDR2 SVGAGI come from the germline V gene (reference sequence). The length of the CDR3 is 14 residues. With 8 bases removed from V and 0 bases from J, the gap between germline ends came to 11 bases. CDR3 DNA: TGTGCCAGCGGGGGGGTGAATAGCAATCAGCCCCAGCATTTT. Translation gives CASGGVNSNQPQHF.

This clone occurred once. The J gene is TRBJ1-5, the V gene TRBV19; D uncertain. Per germline, CDR1 LNHDA and CDR2 SQIVND (reference sequence). The CDR3 length is 12 residues. Trimming pared 5 bases from V and 5 bases from J, leaving 7 bases between. The CDR3 loop is CASSPVDQPQHF. CDR3 coding DNA: TGTGCCAGTAGTCCTGTCGATCAGCCCCAGCATTTT.